The 15 T cell receptor beta chains listed next were all sequenced from one sample in a study of T cell responses to AZD1222 COVID-19 vaccine. Method: immunoSEQ multiplex PCR; TCRdb's copy keeps in-frame clones and lacks some. The sample consists of 90,000 to 120,000 clones, about 89% of them appearing once. Sequenced here: peripheral blood, sampled on day 0 of AZD1222 vaccination. Receptors were obtained from an adult in good health.

The rearrangement joins TRBV15 to TRBJ1-2; D gene uncertain. V gave up 0 bases and J gave up 7 bases, with 15 bases separating them. The CDR3 covers 15 residues. Germline loops: CDR1 LNHNV, CDR2 YYDKDF (reference sequence). The CDR3 DNA sequence: TGTGCCACCAGCAGAGATAACGGGGATACGCGTGGCTACACCTTC. Amino acids: CATSRDNGDTRGYTF. The variable domain in full, completed from reference TRBV15 and TRBJ1-2, reads DAMVIQNPRYQVTQFGKPVTLSCSQTLNHNVMYWYQQKSSQAPKLLFHYYDKDFNNEADTPDNFQSRRPNTSFCFLDIRSPGLGDTAMYLCATSRDNGDTRGYTFGSGTRLTVV.

J is TRBJ2-2 and V is TRBV6-5, with 8 positions matching TRBD1. The CDR3 totals 13 residues. The trim removed 6 bases at V and 3 bases at J, leaving 0 bases unmatched. The V gene's germline CDR1 is MNHEY and CDR2 SVGAGI. In DNA form, the CDR3 reads TGTGCCAGCAGACAGGGGGACACCGGGGAGCTGTTTTTT. It specifies CASRQGDTGELFF.

The gene calls are TRBV10-3 and TRBJ1-5; TRBD1 agrees at 7 bases. The V gene's germline CDR1 is ENHRY and CDR2 SYGVKD. The junction had 6 bases not matched to a gene; V was cut back by 9 bases and J by 4 bases. The CDR3 extends over 13 amino acids. CDR3 sequence reads: CAIAETGNQPQHF. CDR3 in DNA: TGTGCCATAGCCGAGACAGGGAATCAGCCCCAGCATTTT.

The chain joins TRBV11-2 to TRBJ1-2; perhaps TRBD1 as D (5 bases). Germline V gives CDR1 SGHAT, CDR2 FQNNGV. The length of the CDR3 is 14 residues. V lost 1 base and J lost 10, with 16 bases in between. CDR3 protein: CASSLGAGSRVYTF. CDR3 sequence (DNA): TGTGCCAGCAGCTTAGGAGCAGGGAGTCGTGTCTACACCTTC.

The chain recombines TRBV4-2 with TRBJ1-1; 8 bases are shared with TRBD1. V shed 1 base and J 9 bases; nucleotides not matched to a gene: 4. The CDR3 length is 13 residues. Germline V CDR1 and CDR2: LGHNA, YNFKEQ. CDR3 in DNA: TGTGCCAGCAGCCAAGTTAGCAGGGGGCAAGCTTTCTTT. This gives the protein CASSQVSRGQAFF.

The genes are TRBV18 and TRBJ2-1; unclear D gene. From germline, CDR1 is KGHSH and CDR2 LQKENI. V was cut by 5 bases and J by 0 bases, with 11 bases left in between. The CDR3 covers 15 residues. This chain's CDR3 is CASSGVASSYNEQFF. CDR3 DNA: TGTGCCAGCTCAGGAGTAGCTTCCTCCTACAATGAGCAGTTCTTC.

The gene calls are TRBV21-1 and TRBJ1-5. TRBV21-1 represents a pseudogene. This CDR3 region has 14 residues. Written as DNA, the CDR3 is TGTGCCAGCAGCAAAGTGGGGAGGCATCAGCCCCAGCATTTT. The encoded protein is CASSKVGRHQPQHF.

The chain is built from TRBV7-2 and TRBJ2-7; 8 bases map to TRBD2. J was trimmed by 5 bases and V by 1 base; bases with no gene match: 4. This CDR3 comprises 14 residues. Germline-derived CDR1 and CDR2 are SGHTA and FQGNSA. The CDR3 loop reads CASSLGTSRDEQYF. CDR3 sequence (DNA): TGTGCCAGCAGCTTAGGGACTAGCAGGGACGAGCAGTACTTC.

The V gene is TRBV27, the J gene TRBJ1-2, with D unclear. The germline V gene has CDR1 MNHEY and CDR2 SMNVEV (reference sequence). V was clipped by 0 bases and J by 4 bases, with 15 bases between them. The CDR3 has 16 residues. The CDR3 DNA is TGTGCCAGCAGTTTATCCTCTGGGGATTACTCCTATGGCTACACCTTC. Residues: CASSLSSGDYSYGYTF.

The chain carries TRBV6-1 and TRBJ1-1; D is unclear. The CDR3 loop spans 15 amino acids. The germline V gene encodes CDR1 MNHNS and CDR2 SASEGT. Trimming left V 0 bases short and J 1 base short, with 9 bases between. The CDR3 nucleotides read TGTGCCAGCAGTGAAGCGTGGGTAGAGAACACTGAAGCTTTCTTT. This translates into CASSEAWVENTEAFF.

This chain links TRBV23-1 with TRBJ1-6; 8 bases are shared with TRBD1. TRBV23-1 is treated as an ORF (open reading frame) with a function not yet certain. The length of the CDR3 is 17 residues. The junction had 9 bases not matched to a gene; V was cut back by 0 bases and J by 8 bases. The CDR3 DNA follows: TGCGCCAGCAGTCAATCATCAAAGGGACAGGTAGATTCACCCCTCCACTTT. It specifies CASSQSSKGQVDSPLHF.

The chain couples TRBV10-1 to TRBJ1-1; the match to TRBD1 covers 9 bases. The trim removed 4 bases at V and 3 bases at J, leaving 6 bases unmatched. Germline-derived CDR1 and CDR2 are WNHNN and SYGVQD (reference sequence). The length of the CDR3 is 15 residues. CDR3 sequence: CASSGPRTGDTEAFF. CDR3 nucleotides: TGCGCCAGCAGTGGTCCCAGGACAGGGGACACTGAAGCTTTCTTT.

V is TRBV30 and J is TRBJ2-1; TRBD2 is a possible D gene (5 bases). CDR1 and CDR2 from the germline V gene are GTSNPN and SVGIG (reference sequence). V was cut by 0 bases and J by 8 bases, with 14 bases left in between. This CDR3 region has 14 residues. The CDR3, as DNA: TGTGCCTGGAGTGTCTGGGCGGGTGGGTATGAGCAGTTCTTC. Translation gives CAWSVWAGGYEQFF.

This clone appeared once. An end of the junction does not agree with germline; a read error may underlie this. The chain uses TRBV28 and TRBJ1-6; D unclear. Germline V gene sequence: CDR1 MDHEN, CDR2 SYDVKM. CDR3 length equals 13 residues. The CDR3: CASSLSDRSPLHF. The CDR3 nucleotides are TGTGCCAGCAGCTTATCGGATCGGTCACCCCTCCACTTT. Together with reference TRBV28 and TRBJ1-6, the CDR3 gives the full variable domain: DVKVTQSSRYLVKRTGEKVFLECVQDMDHENMFWYRQDPGLGLRLIYFSYDVKMKEKGDIPEGYSVSREKKERFSLILESASTNQTSMYLCASSLSDRSPLHFGNGTRLTVT.

Details on this clone: Other DNA sequences in the same sample also yield this CDR3. The gene calls are TRBV6-5 and TRBJ1-1, with D possibly being TRBD1 (5 bases). Germline CDR1 and CDR2: MNHEY and SVGAGI. V lost 0 bases, J lost 3 bases, and 11 bases lay in between. The CDR3 consists of 15 residues. In DNA form, the CDR3 reads TGTGCCAGCAGTTACTCGATCACGGGGGACACTGAAGCTTTCTTT. This codes for CASSYSITGDTEAFF.